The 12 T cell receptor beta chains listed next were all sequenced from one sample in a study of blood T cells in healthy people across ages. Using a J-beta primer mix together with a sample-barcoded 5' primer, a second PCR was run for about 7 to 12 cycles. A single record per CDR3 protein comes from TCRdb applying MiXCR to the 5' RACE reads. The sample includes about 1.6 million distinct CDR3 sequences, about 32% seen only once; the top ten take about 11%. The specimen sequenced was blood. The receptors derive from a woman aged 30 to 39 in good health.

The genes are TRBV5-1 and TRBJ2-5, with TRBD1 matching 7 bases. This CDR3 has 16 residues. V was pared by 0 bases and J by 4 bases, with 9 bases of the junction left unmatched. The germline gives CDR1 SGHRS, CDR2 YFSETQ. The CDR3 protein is CASSLGPRQGLETQYF. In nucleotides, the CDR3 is TGCGCCAGCAGCTTGGGACCTCGACAGGGATTAGAGACCCAGTACTTC.

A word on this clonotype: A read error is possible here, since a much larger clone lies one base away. The CDR3 protein is CASSLVRRARNEQFF. The DNA of the CDR3 is TGTGCCAGCAGCTTAGTCCGGAGGGCCAGGAATGAGCAGTTCTTC. The rearrangement joins TRBV13 to TRBJ2-1; a weak D match, TRBD2 (6 bases). Trimming pared 1 base from V and 7 bases from J, leaving 14 bases between. This CDR3 has 15 amino acids. The germline gives CDR1 PRHDT, CDR2 FYEKMQ (reference sequence).

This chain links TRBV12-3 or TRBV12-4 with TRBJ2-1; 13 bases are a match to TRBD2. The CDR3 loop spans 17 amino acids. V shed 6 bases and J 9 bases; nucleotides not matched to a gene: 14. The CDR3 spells CASSRKETSGGLVEQFF. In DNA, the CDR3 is TGTGCCAGCAGCCGGAAGGAGACTAGCGGGGGGCTGGTTGAGCAGTTCTTC.

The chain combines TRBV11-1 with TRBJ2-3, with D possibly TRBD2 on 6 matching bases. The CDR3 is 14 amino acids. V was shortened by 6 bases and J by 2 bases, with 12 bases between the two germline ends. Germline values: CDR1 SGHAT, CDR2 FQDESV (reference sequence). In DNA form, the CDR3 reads TGTGCCAGCAGTTCCTGGGACTCCACAGATACGCAGTATTTT. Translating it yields CASSSWDSTDTQYF.

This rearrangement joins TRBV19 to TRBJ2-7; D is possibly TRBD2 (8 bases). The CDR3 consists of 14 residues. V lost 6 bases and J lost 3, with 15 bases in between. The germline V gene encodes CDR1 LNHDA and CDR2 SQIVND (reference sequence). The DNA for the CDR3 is TGTGCCAGTAGCCCCGGGAGGGGGCTCTACGAGCAGTACTTC. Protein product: CASSPGRGLYEQYF.

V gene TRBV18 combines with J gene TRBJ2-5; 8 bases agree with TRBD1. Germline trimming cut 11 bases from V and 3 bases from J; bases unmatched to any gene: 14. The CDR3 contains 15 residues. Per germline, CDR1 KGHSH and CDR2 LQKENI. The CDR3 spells CASQGLRQGKETQYF. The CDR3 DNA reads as TGTGCCTCCCAGGGGCTGAGACAGGGGAAAGAGACCCAGTACTTC.

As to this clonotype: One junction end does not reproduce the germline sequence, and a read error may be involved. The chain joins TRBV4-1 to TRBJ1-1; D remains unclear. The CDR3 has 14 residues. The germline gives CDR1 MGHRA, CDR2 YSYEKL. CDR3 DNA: TGCGCCAGCAGCCAATCGGCAGGAGGCACTAAAGCTTTCTTT. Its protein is CASSQSAGGTKAFF.

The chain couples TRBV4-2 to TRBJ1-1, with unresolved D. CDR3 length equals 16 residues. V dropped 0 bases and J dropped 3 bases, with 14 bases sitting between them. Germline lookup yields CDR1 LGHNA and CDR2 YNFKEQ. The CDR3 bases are TGTGCCAGCAGCCAAGATCCATTAAGGGTGGACACTGAAGCTTTCTTT. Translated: CASSQDPLRVDTEAFF.

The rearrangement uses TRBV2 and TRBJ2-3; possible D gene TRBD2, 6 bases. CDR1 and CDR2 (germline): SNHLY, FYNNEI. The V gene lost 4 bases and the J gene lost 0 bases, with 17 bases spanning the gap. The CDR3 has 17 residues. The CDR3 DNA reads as TGTGCCAGCAGTGCGGGGGTCCGGATAGGGAGCACAGATACGCAGTATTTT. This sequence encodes CASSAGVRIGSTDTQYF.

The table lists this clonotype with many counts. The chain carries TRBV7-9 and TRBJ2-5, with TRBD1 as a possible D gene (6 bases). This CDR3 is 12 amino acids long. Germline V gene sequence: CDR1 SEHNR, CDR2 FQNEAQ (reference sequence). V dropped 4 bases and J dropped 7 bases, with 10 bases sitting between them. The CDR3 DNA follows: TGTGCCAGCAGCTACCAAGGGGGGACCCAGTACTTC. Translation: CASSYQGGTQYF. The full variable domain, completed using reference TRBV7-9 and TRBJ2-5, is DTGVSQNPRHKITKRGQNVTFRCDPISEHNRLYWYRQTLGQGPEFLTYFQNEAQLEKSRLLSDRFSAERPKGSFSTLEIQRTEQGDSAMYLCASSYQGGTQYFGPGTRLLVL.

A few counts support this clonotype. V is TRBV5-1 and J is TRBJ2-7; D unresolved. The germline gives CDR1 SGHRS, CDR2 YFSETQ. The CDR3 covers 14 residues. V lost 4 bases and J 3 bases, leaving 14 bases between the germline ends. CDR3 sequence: CASSPATVRYEQYF. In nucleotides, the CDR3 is TGCGCCAGCAGCCCTGCCACCGTTCGCTACGAGCAGTACTTC. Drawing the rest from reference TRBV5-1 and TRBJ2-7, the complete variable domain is KAGVTQTPRYLIKTRGQQVTLSCSPISGHRSVSWYQQTPGQGLQFLFEYFSETQRNKGNFPGRFSGRQFSNSRSEMNVSTLELGDSALYLCASSPATVRYEQYFGPGTRLTVT.

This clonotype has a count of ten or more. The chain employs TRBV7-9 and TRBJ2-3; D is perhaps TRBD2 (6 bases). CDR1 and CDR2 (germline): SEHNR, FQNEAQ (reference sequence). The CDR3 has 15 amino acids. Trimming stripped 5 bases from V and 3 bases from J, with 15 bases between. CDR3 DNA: TGTGCCAGCAGCCCCACAGGAGGGAGAACAGATACGCAGTATTTT. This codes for CASSPTGGRTDTQYF.